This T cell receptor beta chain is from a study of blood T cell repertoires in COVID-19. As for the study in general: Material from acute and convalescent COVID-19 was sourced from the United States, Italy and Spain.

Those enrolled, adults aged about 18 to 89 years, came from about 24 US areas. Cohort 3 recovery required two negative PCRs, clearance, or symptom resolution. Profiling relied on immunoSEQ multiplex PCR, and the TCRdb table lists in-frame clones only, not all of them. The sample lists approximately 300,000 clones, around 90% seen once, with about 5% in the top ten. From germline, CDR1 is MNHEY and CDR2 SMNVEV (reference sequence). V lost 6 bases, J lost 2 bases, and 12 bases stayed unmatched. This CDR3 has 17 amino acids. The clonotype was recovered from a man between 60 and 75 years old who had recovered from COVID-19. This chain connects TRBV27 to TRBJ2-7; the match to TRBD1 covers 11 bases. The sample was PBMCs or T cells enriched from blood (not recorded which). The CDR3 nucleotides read TGTGCCAGCAGCCTCTTGGGCGGACAGGGGGCCGCCTACGAGCAGTACTTC. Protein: CASSLLGGQGAAYEQYF.